The clone carrying this T cell receptor (beta chain) has only one observation. Methods used by the authors: Amplified reference gene primers provided the basis for estimating nucleated cell counts. Assay: immunoSEQ multiplex PCR; the TCRdb copy retains only in-frame clones and omits some. Clonal size and the V and J genes are those of that table, whereas D and trimming came from the DNA. The repertoire consists of some 160,000 clones, with approximately 86% occurring once and the leading ten covering 2.5% to 3%. The entry originates in a study of blood T cell repertoires in COVID-19. Study context: Researchers got acute and convalescent COVID-19 samples from the United States, Italy and Spain. PBMCs, B-cell-depleted T cells, or T cells provided the cDNA or gDNA that made up the material.

Patients in Seattle were enrolled during active infection, then followed longitudinally. The TCR sequence derives from a woman older than 75 with COVID-19, enrolled during active disease. The sample comprised peripheral blood.

CDR3 sequence (DNA): TGTGCCAGCAGCTCTTTGGGACACCATGGCTACACCTTC. This encodes CASSSLGHHGYTF. The genes are TRBV7-2 and TRBJ1-2, with D perhaps matching TRBD1 (6 bases). The V gene lost 4 bases and the J gene lost 6 bases, with 12 bases spanning the gap. Germline lookup yields CDR1 SGHTA and CDR2 FQGNSA. The CDR3 extends over 13 amino acids.